These 24 T cell receptor beta chains came from one sample sequenced in a study of human T cells and chemical hapten exposure. TCRdb re-analysed the RACE reads in MiXCR, keeping a single row per CDR3 protein. The top ten hold 2% to 2.5% of the sample, which has around 260,000 distinct CDR3 sequences, about 9.4% seen once. Stated time point: pre-sensitization, week 0. Treatment here: therapeutic diphenylcyclopropenone sensitization with weekly scalp DPC. The specimen was whole blood, collected in connection with sensitization to the hapten diphenylcyclopropenone (DPC). The receptors originated from a woman aged 35 to 49 with alopecia areata. Some clones in this sample may be carry-over from other donors' samples.

This clonotype was recorded many times. The gene calls are TRBV12-3 or TRBV12-4 and TRBJ2-2, with 9 positions matching TRBD2. This CDR3 region has 16 residues. Trimming removed 3 bases from V and 7 bases from J; junction bases left unmatched: 9. CDR3 amino acids: CASSFIDSGRHGELFF. For the CDR3, the DNA is TGTGCCAGCAGTTTCATCGATAGCGGGAGACACGGGGAGCTGTTTTTT.

There are many counts of this clonotype. This sequence joins TRBV5-1 and TRBJ2-1; D may match TRBD1 or TRBD2 (5 bases each). This CDR3 comprises 15 residues. The germline gives CDR1 SGHRS, CDR2 YFSETQ. V lost 3 bases to trimming and J lost 6 bases, with 16 bases between them. In DNA, the CDR3 is TGCGCCAGCAGCTGGGGACGGGGTATCGGCAATGAGCAGTTCTTC. Translating it yields CASSWGRGIGNEQFF.

J is TRBJ2-7 and V is TRBV6-5, with a tentative D call TRBD1 (7 bases). V gave up 5 bases and J gave up 3 bases, with 17 bases separating them. This CDR3 is built from 15 residues. Germline CDR1 MNHEY, CDR2 SVGAGI. CDR3 in DNA: TGTGCCAGCAGTCTCGGGGGCAGGGGGGTCTACGAGCAGTACTTC. Protein sequence: CASSLGGRGVYEQYF.

This chain links TRBV19 with TRBJ2-4; 16 bases align to TRBD2. This CDR3 is 18 amino acids long. Germline V gene data show CDR1 as LNHDA and CDR2 as SQIVND (reference sequence). J was trimmed by 4 bases and V by 8 bases; bases with no gene match: 11. The CDR3 here is CASGDTGTSGRGKNIQYF. The DNA of the CDR3 is TGTGCCAGTGGGGATACCGGGACTAGCGGGAGGGGGAAAAACATTCAGTACTTC.

The V gene is TRBV9, the J gene TRBJ1-4; D perhaps matches TRBD1 (5 bases). With 3 bases removed from V and 8 bases from J, the gap between germline ends came to 11 bases. Germline assignment: CDR1 SGDLS and CDR2 YYNGEE. CDR3 length: 13 amino acids. CDR3 sequence: CASSGGAREKLFF. Here the CDR3 DNA reads TGTGCCAGCAGCGGCGGGGCAAGGGAAAAACTGTTTTTT.

In its sample, this clonotype was seen a few times. The rearrangement joins TRBV11-2 to TRBJ2-5; TRBD2 matches at 8 bases. CDR1 SGHAT and CDR2 FQNNGV come from the germline V gene. With V trimmed by 1 base and J by 5 bases, 12 bases remained unmatched. This CDR3 contains 17 residues. CDR3 DNA sequence: TGTGCCAGCAGCTTAGCCCTTGGCCTAGCGGGTTTCGAGACCCAGTACTTC. This codes for CASSLALGLAGFETQYF.

This clonotype was seen a few times. The CDR3 DNA reads TGTGCCAGCAGCTGGACAGGGGGGCTATACTACAATGAGCAGTTCTTC. It is translated as CASSWTGGLYYNEQFF. This rearrangement joins TRBV5-5 to TRBJ2-1, with TRBD1 matching over 10 bases. The CDR3 consists of 16 residues. Germline-derived CDR1 and CDR2 are SGHKS and YYEKEE (reference sequence). The J segment lost 3 bases and the V segment lost 3 bases, leaving 6 bases of the junction unmatched.

This clonotype was counted at least ten times. V is TRBV7-7 and J is TRBJ1-1; 7 positions match TRBD1. V lost 6 bases to trimming and J lost 1 base; unmatched junction nucleotides: 2. The CDR3 extends over 13 amino acids. The germline CDR1 and CDR2 sequences are SSHAT and FNYEAQ (reference sequence). CDR3 sequence (DNA): TGTGCCAGCAGTCGACAGGGGAACACTGAAGCTTTCTTT. Amino acid sequence: CASSRQGNTEAFF.

This clonotype was recorded a few times. The rearrangement joins TRBV11-2 to TRBJ1-4; D unresolved. The germline CDR1 and CDR2 sequences are SGHAT and FQNNGV. The V end lost 4 bases, the J end lost 0 bases, and 12 bases lay between the germline ends. The CDR3 runs 16 residues. The chain's CDR3 is CASSYGRFATNEKLFF. The CDR3 nucleotides are TGTGCCAGCAGCTATGGACGGTTTGCAACTAATGAAAAACTGTTTTTT.

This clonotype was seen more than once but under ten times. The chain employs TRBV12-3 or TRBV12-4 and TRBJ2-3; D possibly corresponds to TRBD2 (6 bases). Trimming left V 1 base short and J 2 bases short, with 10 bases between. This CDR3 contains 15 residues. CDR3 DNA sequence: TGTGCCAGCAGTTTAGGAGGCGGGGCCACAGATACGCAGTATTTT. It translates to CASSLGGGATDTQYF.

This sequence joins TRBV7-9 and TRBJ2-2, with 11 bases fitting TRBD2. The germline V gene encodes CDR1 SEHNR and CDR2 FQNEAQ (reference sequence). The CDR3 covers 17 residues. J was trimmed by 2 bases and V by 3 bases; bases with no gene match: 5. CDR3 amino acids: CASSFLAGGRNTGELFF. The DNA of the CDR3 is TGTGCCAGCAGCTTCTTAGCGGGAGGGAGAAACACCGGGGAGCTGTTTTTT.

The chain employs TRBV6-1 and TRBJ1-5, with a tentative D call TRBD1 (5 bases). V lost 10 bases and J 10 bases, leaving 17 bases between the germline ends. The CDR3 covers 12 residues. In germline, CDR1 is MNHNS, CDR2 SASEGT. In DNA, the CDR3 is TGTGCCACCGGGGACCGGTTCTATCCCCAGCATTTT. This translates into CATGDRFYPQHF.

This clonotype occurred many times. This chain connects TRBV12-3 or TRBV12-4 to TRBJ1-4; no clear D gene. CDR3 size: 14 residues. V was clipped by 7 bases and J by 3 bases, with 12 bases between them. CDR3 amino acids: CASTPRGANEKLFF. Here the CDR3 DNA reads TGTGCCAGCACCCCACGGGGAGCTAATGAAAAACTGTTTTTT.

This clonotype was recorded a few times. V usage is TRBV20-1 and J usage is TRBJ1-5; the match to TRBD1 covers 8 bases. V trimming: 3 bases; J trimming: 5 bases; junction bases outside the gene matches: 9. The CDR3 contains 15 residues. Germline V CDR1 and CDR2: DFQATT, SNEGSKA (reference sequence). CDR3 in DNA: TGCAGTGCTAGTATAAACAGGGGGTTCTATCAGCCCCAGCATTTT. Translating gives CSASINRGFYQPQHF.

This clonotype showed up just a few times. V and J are TRBV29-1 and TRBJ2-1, with 7 bases lining up with TRBD1. The germline V gene encodes CDR1 SQVTM and CDR2 ANQGSEA. The length of the CDR3 is 14 residues. V lost 7 bases, J lost 4 bases, and 10 bases stayed unmatched. The CDR3 region has the DNA TGCAGCGCCGAGGGGACAGTGAATTACAATGAGCAGTTCTTC. Its translation is CSAEGTVNYNEQFF.

This chain links TRBV7-2 with TRBJ2-1, with 7 bases that match TRBD2. J gave up 2 bases and V 1 base, and 5 bases lay outside the gene matches. The CDR3 is made up of 16 amino acids. The germline V gene encodes CDR1 SGHTA and CDR2 FQGNSA. The CDR3: CASSLDGGSTYNEQFF. The DNA for the CDR3 is TGTGCCAGCAGCTTAGACGGCGGGAGTACCTACAATGAGCAGTTCTTC.

This clonotype was counted only a few times. The V call is TRBV7-2, the J call TRBJ2-7; the D gene is possibly TRBD2 (6 bases). The CDR3 consists of 13 residues. Trimming pared 2 bases from V and 4 bases from J, leaving 9 bases between. Germline CDR1 and CDR2: SGHTA and FQGNSA. DNA for the CDR3: TGTGCCAGCAGCTTAATGACTAGATACGAGCAGTACTTC. Residues: CASSLMTRYEQYF.

This clonotype has more than one count but fewer than ten. The V and J genes are TRBV4-3 and TRBJ1-4, with D uncertain. The V gene lost 1 base and the J gene lost 0 bases, with 6 bases spanning the gap. Germline CDR1 and CDR2: LGHNA and YSLEER. The CDR3 has 15 residues. CDR3 loop: CASSQVAATNEKLFF. The CDR3 DNA is TGCGCCAGCAGCCAAGTGGCCGCAACTAATGAAAAACTGTTTTTT.

This clonotype was observed a handful of times. The chain has TRBV29-1 and TRBJ2-1, with a possible D match to TRBD1 (5 bases). The CDR3 covers 11 residues. The germline gives CDR1 SQVTM, CDR2 ANQGSEA. The germline V and J ends were trimmed by 6 bases and 7 bases, with 10 bases remaining between them. The CDR3 DNA is TGCAGCGTCTCAGGGATTAATGAGCAGTTCTTC. Its translation: CSVSGINEQFF.

This clonotype was detected a few times. The chain is built from TRBV18 and TRBJ2-2; TRBD1 matches 7 bases. The CDR3 extends over 14 amino acids. From germline, CDR1 is KGHSH and CDR2 LQKENI. V lost 6 bases to trimming and J lost 4 bases; unmatched junction nucleotides: 5. The DNA for the CDR3 is TGTGCCAGCTCCCAACAGGGGAGCACCGGGGAGCTGTTTTTT. Residues: CASSQQGSTGELFF.

With regard to this clonotype: An end of the junction differs from the germline gene, which may be a read error. V is TRBV28 and J is TRBJ2-7; D is perhaps TRBD1 (6 bases). The CDR3 is 12 residues long. Per germline, CDR1 MDHEN and CDR2 SYDVKM. The CDR3 protein is CASSLKGQLHHF. The DNA of the CDR3 is TGTGCCAGCAGTTTAAAAGGACAGCTTCACCACTTC.

Many counts were recorded for this clonotype. The genes are TRBV20-1 and TRBJ2-1; tentative D call: TRBD2 (6 bases). The CDR3 is 14 residues long. Germline V gene data show CDR1 as DFQATT and CDR2 as SNEGSKA (reference sequence). V lost 5 bases to trimming and J lost 9 bases, with 20 bases between them. CDR3 loop: CSAPVPGVGSEQFF. CDR3 sequence (DNA): TGCAGTGCTCCCGTCCCGGGGGTGGGAAGTGAGCAGTTCTTC.

This clonotype was counted a few times. The genes are TRBV28 and TRBJ1-4, with D unresolved. Germline V gives CDR1 MDHEN, CDR2 SYDVKM. The CDR3 length is 12 residues. V was cut by 8 bases and J by 8 bases, with 12 bases left in between. The CDR3: CASAGLGEKLFF. The CDR3 DNA reads TGTGCCAGCGCGGGTCTTGGGGAAAAACTGTTTTTT.

The rearrangement links TRBV3-1 to TRBJ2-5; 12 bases match TRBD2. Germline V CDR1 and CDR2: LGHDT, YNNKEL (reference sequence). CDR3 length: 16 amino acids. Losses at the gene ends were 3 bases for V and 5 bases for J; bases not matched to a gene: 7. The CDR3 region is CASSHSTSGSRETQYF. Written as DNA, the CDR3 is TGTGCCAGCAGCCACTCGACTAGCGGGAGTAGGGAGACCCAGTACTTC.